The rows below give T cell receptor beta chains drawn from one sample of a study of blood T cells in healthy people across ages. TCRdb itself ran the 5' RACE reads through MiXCR, one entry per CDR3 protein. Of roughly 700,000 distinct CDR3 sequences listed, approximately 31% are singletons. Sequenced material: blood. All receptors derive from a woman older than 75 in good health. CDR3s include the opening cysteine and the closing phenylalanine or tryptophan. A D gene is named only where the DNA matches it firmly. Expanded clones are given a class, and other clones once, few, many or no size at all.

CDR3 length	clone size	D gene	V gene	J gene	CDR3 protein	CDR3 DNA
14	many	TRBD1	TRBV29-1	TRBJ1-2	CSVQTTGVMDGYTF	TGCAGCGTACAGACAACAGGGGTGATGGATGGCTACACCTTC
15	many	TRBD1	TRBV9	TRBJ1-5	CASSAGQGANQPQHF	TGTGCCAGCAGCGCCGGACAGGGGGCCAATCAGCCCCAGCATTTT
15	many	NA	TRBV29-1	TRBJ2-3	CSTLEGGTSTDTQYF	TGCAGCACCCTTGAGGGGGGCACTAGCACAGATACGCAGTATTTT
17	NA	TRBD2	TRBV12-3/TRBV12-4	TRBJ2-5	CASSLMWGGGASETQYF	TGTGCCAGCAGTTTGATGTGGGGCGGGGGGGCCTCAGAGACCCAGTACTTC
12	many	NA	TRBV28	TRBJ2-1	CASTSQGREQFF	TGTGCCAGCACATCGCAGGGGCGTGAGCAGTTCTTC
14	many	TRBD2	TRBV18	TRBJ2-1	CASSPLGLAIEQFF	TGTGCCAGCTCACCACTGGGACTAGCCATTGAGCAGTTCTTC
15	many	NA	TRBV4-3	TRBJ2-1	CASSRALGAGYEQFF	TGCGCCAGCAGCCGGGCCTTGGGGGCTGGGTATGAGCAGTTCTTC
13	many	NA	TRBV6-4	TRBJ1-5	CASSGEAGQPQHF	TGTGCCAGCAGTGGTGAGGCAGGCCAGCCCCAGCATTTT
16	many	NA	TRBV4-3	TRBJ1-4	CASSQVRGTTNEKLFF	TGCGCCAGCAGCCAAGTTCGGGGTACAACTAATGAAAAACTGTTTTTT
15	few	NA	TRBV5-1	TRBJ1-1	CASSLVTGMNTEAFF	TGCGCCAGCAGCTTGGTGACAGGCATGAACACTGAAGCTTTCTTT
16	many	TRBD2	TRBV9	TRBJ2-3	CASSALGLDSTDTQYF	TGTGCCAGCAGCGCACTGGGACTAGATAGCACAGATACGCAGTATTTT
13	many	NA	TRBV12-3/TRBV12-4	TRBJ2-5	CASIRGARETQYF	TGTGCCAGCATTCGGGGTGCTCGAGAGACCCAGTACTTC
14	many	NA	TRBV10-3	TRBJ1-4	CAISQDGPNEKLFF	TGTGCCATCAGCCAGGACGGACCAAATGAAAAACTGTTTTTT
14	few	TRBD1	TRBV6-6	TRBJ1-3	CASRHPDRVYTIYF	TGTGCCAGCAGGCACCCGGACAGGGTATACACCATATATTTT
18	many	TRBD1	TRBV5-1	TRBJ1-1	CASSSDGQGFLGATEAFF	TGCGCCAGCAGCTCCGATGGACAGGGTTTTCTCGGCGCCACTGAAGCTTTCTTT
15	many	TRBD1	TRBV7-9	TRBJ2-5	CASSSGTEFQETQYF	TGTGCCAGCAGCTCAGGGACAGAGTTTCAAGAGACCCAGTACTTC
12	NA	NA	TRBV2	TRBJ1-2	CASKGWGYGYTF	TGTGCCAGCAAGGGGTGGGGGTATGGCTACACCTTC
16	many	TRBD1	TRBV11-2	TRBJ2-5	CASSFAGGVSGETQYF	TGTGCCAGCAGCTTCGCAGGGGGCGTCTCGGGGGAGACCCAGTACTTC
16	once	NA	TRBV9	TRBJ2-4	CASSVGPSRGENIQYF	TGTGCCAGCAGCGTAGGTCCGTCCCGAGGAGAAAACATTCAGTACTTC
15	many	NA	TRBV20-1	TRBJ2-1	CSARDVARGNNEQFF	TGCAGTGCTAGAGATGTCGCGCGGGGTAACAATGAGCAGTTCTTC
14	NA	NA	TRBV7-2	TRBJ2-7	CASSLPGHSYEQYF	TGTGCCAGCAGCTTACCGGGACACTCCTACGAGCAGTACTTC
13	NA	NA	TRBV20-1	TRBJ2-5	CSAPHDGSETQYF	TGCAGTGCTCCTCATGACGGGAGTGAGACCCAGTACTTC
13	many	NA	TRBV10-3	TRBJ2-5	CAISEPGAETQYF	TGTGCCATCAGTGAGCCCGGTGCAGAGACCCAGTACTTC
15	NA	NA	TRBV25-1	TRBJ1-1	CANSEPGRPGTEAFF	TGTGCCAACAGTGAACCTGGGCGGCCAGGCACTGAAGCTTTTTTT
16	many	TRBD1	TRBV27	TRBJ2-7	CASTPLGTGDSYEQYF	TGTGCCAGCACGCCACTCGGGACAGGGGACTCATACGAGCAGTACTTC
14	NA	TRBD1	TRBV9	TRBJ1-6	CASSEGQANSPLHF	TGTGCCAGCAGCGAGGGACAGGCGAATTCACCCCTCCACTTT